This TCR beta chain came from a study of CD8+ T cells in alopecia areata. Study-level background: A regimen of oral tofacitinib, 5 to 10 mg twice daily, was given to treated patients. The drug, tofacitinib, lasted 6 to 18 months, followed by 6 months off drug. Study findings and constraints: Elevated clonality characterized lesional scalp relative to normal scalp, particularly in alopecia totalis/universalis.

After isolation, RNA underwent reverse transcription to generate cDNA as the sequencing template. The repertoire was sequenced with immunoSEQ multiplex PCR; TCRdb's copy has only in-frame clones and lacks some. This table holds 100,000 to 150,000 clones, around 49% found once. V was pared by 4 bases and J by 3 bases, with 12 bases between. Germline loops: CDR1 ENHRY, CDR2 SYGVKD. The CDR3 spans 14 residues. This clone was observed a handful of times. Its antigen is not known. This chain connects TRBV10-3 to TRBJ1-2; a possible D gene is TRBD1 (5 bases). The input for sequencing was CD8+ T cells sorted from blood, taken at week 0. This receptor was obtained from a human donor with alopecia areata. The CDR3 DNA follows: TGTGCCATCAGTGCCGTTATGGGGGACTATGGCTACACCTTC. Amino acids: CAISAVMGDYGYTF.